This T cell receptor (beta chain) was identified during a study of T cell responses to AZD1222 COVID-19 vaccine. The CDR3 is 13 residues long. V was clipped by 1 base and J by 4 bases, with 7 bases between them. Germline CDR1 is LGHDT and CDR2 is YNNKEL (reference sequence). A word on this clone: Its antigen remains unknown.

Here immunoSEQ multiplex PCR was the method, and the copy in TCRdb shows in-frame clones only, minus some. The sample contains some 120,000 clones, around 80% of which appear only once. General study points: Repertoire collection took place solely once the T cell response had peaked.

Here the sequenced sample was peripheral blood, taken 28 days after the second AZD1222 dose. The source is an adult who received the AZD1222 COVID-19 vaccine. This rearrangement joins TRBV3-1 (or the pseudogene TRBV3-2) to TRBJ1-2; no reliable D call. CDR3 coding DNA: TGTGCCAGCAGCCAAGGTAATACCTATGGCTACACCTTC. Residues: CASSQGNTYGYTF.